This T cell receptor beta chain was sequenced during a study of cytomegalovirus exposure and HLA in healthy donors. The donors were members of the approximately 130-subject validation cohort (separate from the roughly 670-subject first cohort). As for this clone: The antigen remains undetermined.

Trimming left V 1 base short and J 9 bases short, with 15 bases between. The germline V gene encodes CDR1 GTSNPN and CDR2 SVGIG (reference sequence). This CDR3 is 13 amino acids long. Sequencing used immunoSEQ multiplex PCR; TCRdb keeps in-frame clones, though not all of them. The data show around 150,000 clones, around 90% seen once. The study's findings and limits: Confirmation was obtained in vitro that a few CMV-associated chains are specific for CMV antigens. Using the classifier, cytomegalovirus status was reportedly diagnosed with high specificity and sensitivity.

Sequenced material: PBMCs. The rearrangement uses TRBV30 and TRBJ2-5; tentative D call: TRBD1 (5 bases). This TCR came from a young woman in good health and CMV-seropositive. The CDR3 spells CAWSANSGSAQYF. The DNA for the CDR3 is TGTGCCTGGAGTGCAAACTCAGGGTCGGCCCAGTACTTC.